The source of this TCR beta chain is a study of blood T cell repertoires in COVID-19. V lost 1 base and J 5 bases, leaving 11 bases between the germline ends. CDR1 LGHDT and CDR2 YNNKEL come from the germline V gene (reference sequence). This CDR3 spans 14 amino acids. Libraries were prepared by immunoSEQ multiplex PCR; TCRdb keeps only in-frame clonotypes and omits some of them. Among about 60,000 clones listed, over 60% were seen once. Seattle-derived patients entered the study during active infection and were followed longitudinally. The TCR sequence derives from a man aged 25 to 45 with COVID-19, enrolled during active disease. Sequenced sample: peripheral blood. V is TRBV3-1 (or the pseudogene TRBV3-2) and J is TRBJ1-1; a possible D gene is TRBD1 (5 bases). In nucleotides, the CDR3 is TGTGCCAGCAGCCAAGGTACCCGGGGGACTGAAGCTTTCTTT. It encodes CASSQGTRGTEAFF.